Listed here are 14 T cell receptor beta chains from one sample, sequenced in a study of cytomegalovirus exposure and HLA in healthy donors. PCR involved 60 Vbeta and 13 Jbeta primers. Generated by immunoSEQ multiplex PCR, the TCRdb table keeps only in-frame clones and is missing some. Counted here are about 73,000 clones, 65% to 85% occurring once; the ten biggest clones make up approximately 13%. Sequencing used PBMCs. The origin of the receptors is a man between 65 and 85 years old in good health and CMV-seronegative.

The V and J genes are TRBV19 and TRBJ2-1; maybe TRBD1 (6 bases). The CDR3 spans 15 residues. Germline CDR1 reads LNHDA; CDR2 reads SQIVND (reference sequence). V was clipped by 4 bases and J by 2 bases, with 12 bases between them. Written as DNA, the CDR3 is TGTGCCAGTAGTAAGGCGTCAGGGGCCTACAATGAGCAGTTCTTC. Translated: CASSKASGAYNEQFF.

The CDR3 here is CASSPTHNSPLHF. The CDR3, as DNA: TGTGCCAGCAGTCCCACTCATAATTCACCCCTCCACTTT. This chain uses TRBV27 with TRBJ1-6, with D hard to call. With 5 bases removed from V and 5 bases from J, the gap between germline ends came to 7 bases. The CDR3 sequence is 13 residues long. CDR1 and CDR2 (germline): MNHEY, SMNVEV (reference sequence).

This chain uses TRBV10-3 with TRBJ1-1; D might be TRBD1 (5 bases). The CDR3 has 15 amino acids. The germline V gene has CDR1 ENHRY and CDR2 SYGVKD. V gave up 0 bases and J gave up 2 bases, with 10 bases separating them. CDR3: CAISESGGENTEAFF. In nucleotides, the CDR3 is TGTGCCATCAGTGAGTCTGGAGGGGAAAACACTGAAGCTTTCTTT.

The chain couples TRBV5-1 to TRBJ1-2, with TRBD1 identical over 9 bases. The germline V gene encodes CDR1 SGHRS and CDR2 YFSETQ. The CDR3 is 16 residues long. V shed 3 bases and J 8 bases; nucleotides not matched to a gene: 14. CDR3 in amino acids: CASSSRTGTGLEGYTF. As DNA, the CDR3 is TGCGCCAGCAGCTCCCGCACCGGGACAGGGTTAGAGGGCTACACCTTC.

This clone was found a few times. This rearrangement joins TRBV19 to TRBJ2-3; possible D gene TRBD1, 6 bases. The CDR3 is 12 residues long. The germline V and J ends were trimmed by 5 bases and 9 bases, with 12 bases remaining between them. Germline V CDR1 and CDR2: LNHDA, SQIVND (reference sequence). This CDR3 is CASSPQQGTQYF. In DNA, the CDR3 is TGTGCCAGTAGTCCTCAACAGGGCACGCAGTATTTT. The full variable domain, its missing parts supplied by reference TRBV19 and TRBJ2-3, is DGGITQSPKYLFRKEGQNVTLSCEQNLNHDAMYWYRQDPGQGLRLIYYSQIVNDFQKGDIAEGYSVSREKKESFPLTVTSAQKNPTAFYLCASSPQQGTQYFGPGTRLTVL.

The rearrangement uses TRBV28 and TRBJ1-2; D not certain. This CDR3 is built from 12 residues. V was clipped by 2 bases and J by 7 bases, with 8 bases between them. In germline, CDR1 is MDHEN, CDR2 SYDVKM. The CDR3 reads CASSLIEGGYTF. As DNA, the CDR3 is TGTGCCAGCAGTTTAATTGAGGGTGGCTACACCTTC.

The rearrangement uses TRBV30 and TRBJ1-1; D unclear. The CDR3 has 11 residues. Germline lookup yields CDR1 GTSNPN and CDR2 SVGIG (reference sequence). The germline V and J ends were trimmed by 4 bases and 6 bases, with 9 bases remaining between them. CDR3 nucleotide sequence: TGTGCCTGGACAACAAATGCTGAAGCTTTCTTT. Translation gives CAWTTNAEAFF.

This clone was seen at least ten times. Here the CDR3 reads CAWQSKRFGEKLFF. The CDR3 nucleotides read TGTGCCTGGCAAAGTAAGAGGTTTGGGGAAAAACTGTTTTTT. This chain uses TRBV30 with TRBJ1-4; no firm D call. Deletions cut 5 bases from V and 8 bases from J, with 18 bases between. The CDR3 has 14 residues. Germline values: CDR1 GTSNPN, CDR2 SVGIG (reference sequence).

CDR3 protein: CASSLDFSSAGGYTF. The CDR3 DNA reads TGTGCCAGCAGCTTAGATTTCAGCAGCGCAGGGGGCTACACCTTC. J is TRBJ1-2 and V is TRBV11-2; D is perhaps TRBD1 (5 bases). Germline CDR1 and CDR2: SGHAT and FQNNGV. With 0 bases removed from V and 8 bases from J, the gap between germline ends came to 16 bases. The CDR3 has 15 residues.

The chain has TRBV19 and TRBJ2-3, with 12 bases aligning to TRBD2. This CDR3 has 15 residues. Germline loops: CDR1 LNHDA, CDR2 SQIVND (reference sequence). The V and J ends lost 4 bases and 6 bases, in that order; junction bases with no gene match: 5. CDR3 in amino acids: CASSTLAGGPDTQYF. Written as DNA, the CDR3 is TGTGCCAGTAGTACGCTAGCGGGAGGGCCCGATACGCAGTATTTT.

V usage is TRBV13 and J usage is TRBJ2-7; 9 bases fit TRBD1. Germline V lookup: CDR1 PRHDT, CDR2 FYEKMQ (reference sequence). V shed 5 bases and J 3 bases; nucleotides not matched to a gene: 5. The CDR3 covers 14 residues. The CDR3 protein is CASSRKTGGYEQYF. For the CDR3, the DNA is TGTGCCAGCAGCCGAAAGACAGGGGGCTACGAGCAGTACTTC. The complete variable domain, with remaining parts taken from reference TRBV13 and TRBJ2-7, reads AAGVIQSPRHLIKEKRETATLKCYPIPRHDTVYWYQQGPGQDPQFLISFYEKMQSDKGSIPDRFSAQQFSDYHSELNMSSLELGDSALYFCASSRKTGGYEQYFGPGTRLTVT.

This clone has a handful of counts. An end of the junction does not agree with germline; a read error may underlie this. V gene TRBV7-9 combines with J gene TRBJ1-2, with D unresolved. The CDR3 extends over 15 amino acids. Germline V gene data show CDR1 as SEHNR and CDR2 as FQNEAQ (reference sequence). CDR3 sequence: CSSSPQQAHFYGYTF. Here the CDR3 DNA reads TGTTCCAGCAGCCCCCAGCAGGCTCATTTCTATGGCTACACCTTC.

This clone showed up just once. The chain uses TRBV12-5 and TRBJ1-1; D possibly corresponds to TRBD1 (6 bases). CDR1 is LGHNT, CDR2 FRNRAP, per germline. Trimming took off 7 bases at V and 4 bases at J, with 10 bases between the two ends. There are 12 residues in the CDR3. The chain's CDR3 is CASATGFTEAFF. For the CDR3, the DNA is TGTGCTAGTGCTACAGGGTTCACTGAAGCTTTCTTT.

This clone was observed a handful of times. This chain uses TRBV25-1 with TRBJ2-5, with TRBD2 as a possible D gene (6 bases). With 4 bases removed from V and 5 bases from J, the gap between germline ends came to 11 bases. CDR1 and CDR2 (germline): MGHDK, SYGVNS. There are 13 residues in the CDR3. The CDR3 sequence: CASSASGDETQYF. The CDR3 bases are TGTGCCAGCAGTGCCTCGGGGGACGAGACCCAGTACTTC.